This TCR beta chain was retrieved from a study of CD8+ T cells in alopecia areata. Overall study context: The duration of tofacitinib was 6 to 18 months, with 6 months off drug afterward.

Stated treatment: oral pan-JAK inhibitor, 5-10 mg twice daily. After isolation, RNA underwent reverse transcription to generate cDNA as the sequencing template. The data were produced by immunoSEQ multiplex PCR, yet TCRdb's version contains in-frame clones alone and is incomplete. The sample has 200,000 to 250,000 clones, under 60% seen once. Findings and limits, study-wide: Patients shared TCRs less clearly than mice did, possibly owing to HLA.

The ends were cut back, 4 bases at V and 3 bases at J, with 13 bases in the middle. The length of the CDR3 is 14 residues. Germline V lookup: CDR1 SGHRS, CDR2 YFSETQ. With regard to this clone: Its matching antigen is unknown.

This receptor was obtained from a human donor with alopecia areata. The chain joins TRBV5-1 to TRBJ1-2; D may be TRBD1 (5 bases). The sample consisted of CD4+ T cells sorted from blood, taken at week 4, from a patient treated with tofacitinib. The CDR3 sequence: CASSHSAGDYGYTF. The CDR3 DNA sequence: TGCGCCAGCAGCCACTCAGCGGGGGACTATGGCTACACCTTC.